This T cell receptor beta chain emerged from a study of T cells in Graves' hyperthyroidism and ophthalmopathy. The germline V gene encodes CDR1 MNHNY and CDR2 SVGAGI (reference sequence). This CDR3 region has 15 residues. Trimming removed 7 bases at V and 0 bases at J, with 13 bases between. This clonotype was counted many times. The CDR3 regions of TCR beta were amplified from RNA transcripts. An initial round of RT-PCR targeting the TCR CDR3 relied on the HTBI primer set. TCRdb recomputed calls from the multiplex PCR reads with MiXCR, one row per CDR3 protein. Of over 700,000 distinct CDR3 sequences listed, 30% to 40% are singletons.

The sample taken for sequencing was blood. V usage is TRBV6-6 and J usage is TRBJ1-5; D is possibly TRBD1 (5 bases). The source is a woman in her 40s with Graves' hyperthyroidism. CDR3: CASTWGADSNQPQHF. CDR3 bases: TGTGCCAGCACGTGGGGCGCGGATAGCAATCAGCCCCAGCATTTT.